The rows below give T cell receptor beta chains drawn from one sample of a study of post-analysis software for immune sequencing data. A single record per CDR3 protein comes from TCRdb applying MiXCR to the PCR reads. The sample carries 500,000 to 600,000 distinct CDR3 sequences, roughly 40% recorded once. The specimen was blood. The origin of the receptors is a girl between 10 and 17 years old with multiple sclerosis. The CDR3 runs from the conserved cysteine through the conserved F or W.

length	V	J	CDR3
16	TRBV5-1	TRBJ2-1	CASSLAGQGFYGEQFF
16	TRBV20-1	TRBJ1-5	CSARRQTGRGNQPQHF
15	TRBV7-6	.	CASSLAPRDACEQYF
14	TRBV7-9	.	CAGSPTQGYETQYF
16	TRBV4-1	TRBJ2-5	CASSQDSRGLQETQYF
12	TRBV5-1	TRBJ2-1	CASSSASGEQFF
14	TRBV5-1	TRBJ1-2	CASRSAYTFSGYTF
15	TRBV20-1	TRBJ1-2	CSARPNSVRGYGYTF
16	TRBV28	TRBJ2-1	CASSPSTGGSYNEQFF
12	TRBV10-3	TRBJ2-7	CASGAGTYEQYF
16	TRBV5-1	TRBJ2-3	CASSAFSGRSTDTQYF
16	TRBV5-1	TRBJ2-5	CASSLEGAVTRETQYF
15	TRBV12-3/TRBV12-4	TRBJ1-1	CASSTRDRGRTEAFF
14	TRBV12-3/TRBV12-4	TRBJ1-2	CASSFDRYTYGYTF
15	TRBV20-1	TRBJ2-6	CSARSQGSGANVLTF
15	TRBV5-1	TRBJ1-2	CASSVYYSSDYGYTF
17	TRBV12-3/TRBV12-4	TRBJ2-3	CASSLAGRGVRTDTQYF
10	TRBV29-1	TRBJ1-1	CSVFEGSTFF
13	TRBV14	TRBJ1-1	CASSQFIRGEAFF
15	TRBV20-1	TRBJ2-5	CSATLRGGYQETQYF
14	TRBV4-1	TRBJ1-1	CASSHPAGGSEAFF
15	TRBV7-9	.	CASSSLGVPRDEQYF
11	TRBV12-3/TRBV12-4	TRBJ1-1	CASSWDTEAFF
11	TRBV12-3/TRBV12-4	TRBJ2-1	CASSLRFEQFF
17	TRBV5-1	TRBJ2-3	CASSLGGVLTSTDTQYF
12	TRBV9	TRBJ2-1	CASSAPSDEQFF
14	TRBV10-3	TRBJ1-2	CAISVSTELYGYTF
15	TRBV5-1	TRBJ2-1	CASRDAGTTHNEQFF
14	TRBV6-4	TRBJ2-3	CASSVRPGPDTQYF
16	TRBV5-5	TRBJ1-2	CASSSTPGQGRLGYTF
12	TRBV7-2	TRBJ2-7	CASSADYYEQYF
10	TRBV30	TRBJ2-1	CACFDHEQFF
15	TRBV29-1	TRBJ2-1	CSVAGTGNWNNEQFF
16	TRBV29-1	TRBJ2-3	CSVGGRVLPSTDTQYF
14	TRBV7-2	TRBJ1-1	CASSPTGLNTEAFF
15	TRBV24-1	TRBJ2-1	CATGQGVSSYNEQFF
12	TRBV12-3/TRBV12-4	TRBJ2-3	CASSLQGTTQYF
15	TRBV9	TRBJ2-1	CASSVEGAPYNEQFF
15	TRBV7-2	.	CASSILRDSSYEQYF
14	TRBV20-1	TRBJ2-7	CSAMRGAASGEQYF
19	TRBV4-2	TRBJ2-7	CASSQVQFPGLTVSYEQYF